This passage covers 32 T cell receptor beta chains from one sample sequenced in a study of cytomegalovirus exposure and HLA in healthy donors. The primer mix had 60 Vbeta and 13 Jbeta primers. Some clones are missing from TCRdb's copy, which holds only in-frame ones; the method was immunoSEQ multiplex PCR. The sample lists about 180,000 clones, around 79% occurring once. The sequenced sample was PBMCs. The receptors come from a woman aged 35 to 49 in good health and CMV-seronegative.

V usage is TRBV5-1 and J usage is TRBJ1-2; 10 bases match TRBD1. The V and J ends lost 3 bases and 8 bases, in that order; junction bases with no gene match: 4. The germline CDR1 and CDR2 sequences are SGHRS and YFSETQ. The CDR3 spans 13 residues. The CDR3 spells CASSSDRGGGYTF. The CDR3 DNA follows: TGCGCCAGCAGCTCGGACAGGGGGGGCGGCTACACCTTC.

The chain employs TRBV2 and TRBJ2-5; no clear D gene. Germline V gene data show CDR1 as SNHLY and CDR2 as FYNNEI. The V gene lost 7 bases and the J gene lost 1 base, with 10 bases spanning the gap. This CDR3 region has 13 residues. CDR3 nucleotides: TGTGCCAGCAATACAGACGGCCAAGAGACCCAGTACTTC. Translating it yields CASNTDGQETQYF.

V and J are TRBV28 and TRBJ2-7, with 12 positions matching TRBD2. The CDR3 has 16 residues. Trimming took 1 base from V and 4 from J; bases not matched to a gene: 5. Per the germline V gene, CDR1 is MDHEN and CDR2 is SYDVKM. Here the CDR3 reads CASSLFSSGGVYEQYF. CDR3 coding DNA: TGTGCCAGCAGTTTATTTTCTAGCGGGGGGGTGTACGAGCAGTACTTC.

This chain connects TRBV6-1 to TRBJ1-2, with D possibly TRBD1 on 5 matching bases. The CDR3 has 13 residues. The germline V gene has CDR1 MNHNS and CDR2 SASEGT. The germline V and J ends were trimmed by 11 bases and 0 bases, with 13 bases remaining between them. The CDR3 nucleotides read TGTGCCGGATCAGACAGACCTAACTATGGCTACACCTTC. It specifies CAGSDRPNYGYTF.

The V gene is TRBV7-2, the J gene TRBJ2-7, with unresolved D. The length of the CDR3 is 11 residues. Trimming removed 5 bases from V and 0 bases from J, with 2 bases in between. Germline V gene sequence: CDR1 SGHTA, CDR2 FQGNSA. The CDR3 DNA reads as TGTGCCAGCAGCCTCTCCTACGAGCAGTACTTC. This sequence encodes CASSLSYEQYF. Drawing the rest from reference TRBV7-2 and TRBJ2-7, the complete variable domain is GAGVSQSPSNKVTEKGKDVELRCDPISGHTALYWYRQSLGQGLEFLIYFQGNSAPDKSGLPSDRFSAERTGGSVSTLTIQRTQQEDSAVYLCASSLSYEQYFGPGTRLTVT.

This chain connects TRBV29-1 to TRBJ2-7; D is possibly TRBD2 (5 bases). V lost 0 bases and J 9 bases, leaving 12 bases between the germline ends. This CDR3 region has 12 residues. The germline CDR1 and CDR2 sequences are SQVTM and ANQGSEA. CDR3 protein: CSVEEARGGQYF. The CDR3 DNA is TGCAGCGTTGAAGAGGCCCGCGGAGGGCAGTACTTC.

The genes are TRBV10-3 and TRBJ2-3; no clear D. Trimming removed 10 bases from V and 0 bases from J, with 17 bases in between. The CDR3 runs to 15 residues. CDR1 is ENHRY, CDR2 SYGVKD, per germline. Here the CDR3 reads CATHKAGSSTDTQYF. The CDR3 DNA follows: TGTGCCACCCACAAAGCCGGGTCCAGCACAGATACGCAGTATTTT.

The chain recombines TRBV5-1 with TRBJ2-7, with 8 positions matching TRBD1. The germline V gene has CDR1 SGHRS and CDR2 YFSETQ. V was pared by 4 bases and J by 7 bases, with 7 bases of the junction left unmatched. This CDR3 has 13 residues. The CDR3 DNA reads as TGCGCCAGCAGCGCTCAGGGGGCGGGGGAGCAGTACTTC. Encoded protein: CASSAQGAGEQYF.

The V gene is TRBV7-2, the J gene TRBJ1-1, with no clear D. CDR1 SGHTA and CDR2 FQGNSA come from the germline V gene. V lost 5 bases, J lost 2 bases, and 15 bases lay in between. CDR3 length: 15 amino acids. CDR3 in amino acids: CASSREGPSNTEAFF. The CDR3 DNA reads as TGTGCCAGCAGCCGGGAAGGGCCATCAAACACTGAAGCTTTCTTT.

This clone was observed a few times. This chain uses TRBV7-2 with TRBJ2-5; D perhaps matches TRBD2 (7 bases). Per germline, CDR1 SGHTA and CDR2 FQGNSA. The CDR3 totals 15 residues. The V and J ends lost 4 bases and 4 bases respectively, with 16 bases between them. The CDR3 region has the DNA TGTGCCAGCAGCTCCTCGGGGGGCCCAGTAGAGACCCAGTACTTC. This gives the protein CASSSSGGPVETQYF.

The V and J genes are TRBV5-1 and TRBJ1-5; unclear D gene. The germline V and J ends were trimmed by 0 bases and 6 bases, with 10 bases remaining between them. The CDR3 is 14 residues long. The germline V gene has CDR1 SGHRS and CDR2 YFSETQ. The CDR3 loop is CASSLGVGGQPQHF. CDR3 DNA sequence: TGCGCCAGCAGCTTGGGGGTTGGCGGTCAGCCCCAGCATTTT.

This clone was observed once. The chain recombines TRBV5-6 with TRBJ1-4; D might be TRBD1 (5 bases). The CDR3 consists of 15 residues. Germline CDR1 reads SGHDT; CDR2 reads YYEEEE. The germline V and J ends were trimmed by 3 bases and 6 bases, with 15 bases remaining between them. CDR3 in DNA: TGTGCCAGCAGCTCCGGGGGAGGCAGTTATGAAAAACTGTTTTTT. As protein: CASSSGGGSYEKLFF.

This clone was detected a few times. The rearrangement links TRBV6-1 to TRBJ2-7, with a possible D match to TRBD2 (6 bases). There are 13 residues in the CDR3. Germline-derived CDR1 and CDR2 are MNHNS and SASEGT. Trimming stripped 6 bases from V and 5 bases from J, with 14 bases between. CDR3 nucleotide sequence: TGTGCCAGCAGGGGAGGCCCCGCCAACGAGCAGTACTTC. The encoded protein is CASRGGPANEQYF.

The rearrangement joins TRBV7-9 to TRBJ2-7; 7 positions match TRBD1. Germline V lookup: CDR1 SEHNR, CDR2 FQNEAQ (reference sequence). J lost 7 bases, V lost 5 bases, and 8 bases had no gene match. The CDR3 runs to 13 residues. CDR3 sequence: CASSTDRVEEQYF. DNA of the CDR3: TGTGCCAGCAGCACCGACAGGGTTGAAGAGCAGTACTTC.

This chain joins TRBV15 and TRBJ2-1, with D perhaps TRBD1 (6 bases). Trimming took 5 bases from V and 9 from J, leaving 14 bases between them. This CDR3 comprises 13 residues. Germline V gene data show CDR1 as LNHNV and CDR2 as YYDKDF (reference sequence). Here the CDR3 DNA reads TGTGCCACCAGCGGAAGGTCACAGGGTGAGCAGTTCTTC. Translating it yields CATSGRSQGEQFF.

The CDR3 sequence is CASSTWTGSSPEQYF. Here the CDR3 DNA reads TGTGCCAGCAGCACCTGGACAGGGAGCTCTCCCGAGCAGTACTTC. The chain is built from TRBV21-1 and TRBJ2-7; the DNA was not compared with TRBD1, the D call given in the table. TRBV21-1 is a pseudogene. The CDR3 extends over 15 amino acids.

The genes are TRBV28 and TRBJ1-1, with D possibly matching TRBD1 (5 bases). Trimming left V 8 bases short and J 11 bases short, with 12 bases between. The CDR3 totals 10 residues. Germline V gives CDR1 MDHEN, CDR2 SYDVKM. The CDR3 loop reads CASAGGYAFF. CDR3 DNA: TGTGCCAGCGCGGGGGGTTACGCTTTCTTT. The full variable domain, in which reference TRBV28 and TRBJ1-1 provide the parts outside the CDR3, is DVKVTQSSRYLVKRTGEKVFLECVQDMDHENMFWYRQDPGLGLRLIYFSYDVKMKEKGDIPEGYSVSREKKERFSLILESASTNQTSMYLCASAGGYAFFGQGTRLTVV.

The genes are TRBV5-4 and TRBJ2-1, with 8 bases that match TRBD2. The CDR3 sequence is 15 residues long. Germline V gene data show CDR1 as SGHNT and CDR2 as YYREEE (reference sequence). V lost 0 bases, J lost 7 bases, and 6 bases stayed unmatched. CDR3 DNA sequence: TGTGCCAGCAGCTTGGGGAGCGGGAGATTGAATGAGCAGTTCTTC. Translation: CASSLGSGRLNEQFF.

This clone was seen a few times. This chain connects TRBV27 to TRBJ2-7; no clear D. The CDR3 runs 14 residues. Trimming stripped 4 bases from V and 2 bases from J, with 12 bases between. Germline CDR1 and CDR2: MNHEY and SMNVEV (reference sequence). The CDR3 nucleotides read TGTGCCAGCAGTTCAAACAGAGTAACCTACGAGCAGTACTTC. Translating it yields CASSSNRVTYEQYF.

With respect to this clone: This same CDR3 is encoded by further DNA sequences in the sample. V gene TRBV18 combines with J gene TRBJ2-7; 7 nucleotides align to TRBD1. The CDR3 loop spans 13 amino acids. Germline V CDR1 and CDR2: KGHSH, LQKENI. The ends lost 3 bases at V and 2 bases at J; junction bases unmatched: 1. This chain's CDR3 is CASSPGTAYEQYF. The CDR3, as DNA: TGTGCCAGCTCACCCGGGACAGCCTACGAGCAGTACTTC.

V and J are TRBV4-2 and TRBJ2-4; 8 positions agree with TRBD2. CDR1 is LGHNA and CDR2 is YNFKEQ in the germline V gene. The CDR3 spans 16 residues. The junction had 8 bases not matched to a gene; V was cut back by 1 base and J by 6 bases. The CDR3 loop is CASSQVAGGGGNIQYF. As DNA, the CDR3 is TGTGCCAGCAGCCAAGTGGCGGGGGGCGGGGGAAACATTCAGTACTTC.

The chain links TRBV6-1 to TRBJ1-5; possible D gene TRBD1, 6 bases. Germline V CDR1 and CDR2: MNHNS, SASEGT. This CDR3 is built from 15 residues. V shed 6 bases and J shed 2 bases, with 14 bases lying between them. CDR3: CASSIRGDGNQPQHF. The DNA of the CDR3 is TGTGCCAGCAGCATCAGGGGTGACGGCAATCAGCCCCAGCATTTT.

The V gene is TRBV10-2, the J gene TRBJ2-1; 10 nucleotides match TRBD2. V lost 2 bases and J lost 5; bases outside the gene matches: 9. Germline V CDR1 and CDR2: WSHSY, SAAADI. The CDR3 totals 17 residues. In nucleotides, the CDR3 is TGCGCCAGCAGTGAGCAGGGACTAGCGCCGTATAACAATGAGCAGTTCTTC. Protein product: CASSEQGLAPYNNEQFF.

The CDR3 sequence is CASSADRGSNQPQHF. Here the CDR3 DNA reads TGTGCCAGCAGTGCGGACAGGGGTAGCAATCAGCCCCAGCATTTT. V usage is TRBV2 and J usage is TRBJ1-5; 9 positions match TRBD1. The CDR3 loop spans 15 amino acids. Per germline, CDR1 SNHLY and CDR2 FYNNEI. After removal of 4 bases from V and 0 bases from J, the junction contained 1 base not matched to a gene.

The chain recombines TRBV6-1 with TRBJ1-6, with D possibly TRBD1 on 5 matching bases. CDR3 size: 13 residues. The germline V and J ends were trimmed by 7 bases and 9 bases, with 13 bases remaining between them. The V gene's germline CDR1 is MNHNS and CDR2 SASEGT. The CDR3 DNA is TGTGCCAGCACGACCGGGGGAGGTTCACCCCTCCACTTT. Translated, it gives CASTTGGGSPLHF.

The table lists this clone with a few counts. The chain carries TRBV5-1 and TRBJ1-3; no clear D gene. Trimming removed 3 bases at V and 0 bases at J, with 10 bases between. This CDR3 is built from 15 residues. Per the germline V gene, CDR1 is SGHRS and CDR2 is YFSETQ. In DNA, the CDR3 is TGCGCCAGCAGCTATCCGCAGGACTCTGGAAACACCATATATTTT. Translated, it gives CASSYPQDSGNTIYF.

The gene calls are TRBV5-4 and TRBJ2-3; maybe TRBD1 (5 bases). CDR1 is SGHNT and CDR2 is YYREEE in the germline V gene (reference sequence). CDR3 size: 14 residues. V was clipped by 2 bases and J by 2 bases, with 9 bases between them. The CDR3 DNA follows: TGTGCCAGCAGCTTTTCACAGGACACAGATACGCAGTATTTT. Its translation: CASSFSQDTDTQYF.

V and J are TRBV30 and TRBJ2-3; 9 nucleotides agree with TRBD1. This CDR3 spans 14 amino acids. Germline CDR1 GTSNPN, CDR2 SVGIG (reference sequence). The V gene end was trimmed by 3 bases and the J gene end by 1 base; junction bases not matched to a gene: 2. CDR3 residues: CAWSRDRGTDTQYF. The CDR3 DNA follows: TGTGCCTGGAGCCGGGACAGGGGCACAGATACGCAGTATTTT.

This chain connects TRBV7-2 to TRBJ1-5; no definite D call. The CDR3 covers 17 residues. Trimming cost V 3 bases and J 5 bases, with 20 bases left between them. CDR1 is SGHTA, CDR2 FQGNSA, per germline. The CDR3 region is CASSFSGRLTAHQPQHF. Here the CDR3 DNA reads TGTGCCAGCAGCTTTTCAGGTAGGCTGACGGCCCATCAGCCCCAGCATTTT. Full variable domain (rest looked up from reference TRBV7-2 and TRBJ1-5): GAGVSQSPSNKVTEKGKDVELRCDPISGHTALYWYRQSLGQGLEFLIYFQGNSAPDKSGLPSDRFSAERTGGSVSTLTIQRTQQEDSAVYLCASSFSGRLTAHQPQHFGDGTRLSIL.

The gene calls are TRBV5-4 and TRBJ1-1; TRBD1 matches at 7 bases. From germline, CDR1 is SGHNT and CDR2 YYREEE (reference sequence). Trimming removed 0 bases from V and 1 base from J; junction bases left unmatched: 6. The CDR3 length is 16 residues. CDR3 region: CASSLGPGQRNTEAFF. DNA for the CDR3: TGTGCCAGCAGCTTGGGGCCGGGACAGCGGAACACTGAAGCTTTCTTT.

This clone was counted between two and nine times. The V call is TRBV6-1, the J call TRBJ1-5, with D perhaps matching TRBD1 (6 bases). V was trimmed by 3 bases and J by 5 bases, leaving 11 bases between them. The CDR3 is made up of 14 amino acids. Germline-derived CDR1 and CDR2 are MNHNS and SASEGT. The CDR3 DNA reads TGTGCCAGCAGTGATTTTGCAGGGGATCAGCCCCAGCATTTT. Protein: CASSDFAGDQPQHF.

As DNA, the CDR3 is TGTGCAACCGGGACTAGCGGTTCCTACGAGCAGTACTTC. It specifies CATGTSGSYEQYF. The chain recombines TRBV7-9 with TRBJ2-7, with 11 positions matching TRBD2. The CDR3 runs 13 residues. Germline V gene data show CDR1 as SEHNR and CDR2 as FQNEAQ (reference sequence).